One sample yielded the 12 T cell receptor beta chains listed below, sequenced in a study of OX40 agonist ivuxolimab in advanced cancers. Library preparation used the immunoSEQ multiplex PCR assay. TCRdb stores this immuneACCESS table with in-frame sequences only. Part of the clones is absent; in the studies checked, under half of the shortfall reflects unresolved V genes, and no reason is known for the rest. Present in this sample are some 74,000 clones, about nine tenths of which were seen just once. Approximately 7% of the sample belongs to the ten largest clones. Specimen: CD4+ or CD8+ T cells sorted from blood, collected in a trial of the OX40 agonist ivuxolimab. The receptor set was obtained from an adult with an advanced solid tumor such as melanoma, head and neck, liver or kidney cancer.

This CDR3 reads CASSTTSGGYNEQFF. The DNA of the CDR3 is TGTGCCAGTAGTACGACTAGCGGCGGCTACAATGAGCAGTTCTTC. This rearrangement joins TRBV19 to TRBJ2-1; 9 bases match TRBD2. CDR1 is LNHDA and CDR2 is SQIVND in the germline V gene (reference sequence). J lost 3 bases, V lost 4 bases, and 4 bases had no gene match. The CDR3 covers 15 residues. The whole variable domain, remainder taken from reference TRBV19 and TRBJ2-1, is DGGITQSPKYLFRKEGQNVTLSCEQNLNHDAMYWYRQDPGQGLRLIYYSQIVNDFQKGDIAEGYSVSREKKESFPLTVTSAQKNPTAFYLCASSTTSGGYNEQFFGPGTRLTVL.

CDR3 amino acids: CASSQFKGSLNTEAFF. The DNA for the CDR3 is TGTGCCAGCAGTCAATTTAAGGGTTCTTTGAACACTGAAGCTTTCTTT. This chain joins TRBV5-6 and TRBJ1-1; no definite D call. The V end lost 5 bases, the J end lost 0 bases, and 17 bases lay between the germline ends. This CDR3 region has 16 residues. Germline-derived CDR1 and CDR2 are SGHDT and YYEEEE. Together with reference TRBV5-6 and TRBJ1-1, the CDR3 gives the full variable domain: DAGVTQSPTHLIKTRGQQVTLRCSPKSGHDTVSWYQQALGQGPQFIFQYYEEEERQRGNFPDRFSGHQFPNYSSELNVNALLLGDSALYLCASSQFKGSLNTEAFFGQGTRLTVV.

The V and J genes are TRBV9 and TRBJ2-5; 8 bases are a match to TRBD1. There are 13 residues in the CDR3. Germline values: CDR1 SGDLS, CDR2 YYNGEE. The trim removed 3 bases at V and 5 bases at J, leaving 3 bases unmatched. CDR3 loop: CASSGRQGETQYF. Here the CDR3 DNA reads TGTGCCAGCAGCGGGCGACAGGGGGAGACCCAGTACTTC.

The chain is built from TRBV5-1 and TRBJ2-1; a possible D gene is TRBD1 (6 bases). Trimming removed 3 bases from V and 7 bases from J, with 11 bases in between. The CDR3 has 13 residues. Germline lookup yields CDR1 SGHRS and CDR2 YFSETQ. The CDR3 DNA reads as TGCGCCAGCAGCTCCCGGACAGCTAATGAGCAGTTCTTC. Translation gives CASSSRTANEQFF.

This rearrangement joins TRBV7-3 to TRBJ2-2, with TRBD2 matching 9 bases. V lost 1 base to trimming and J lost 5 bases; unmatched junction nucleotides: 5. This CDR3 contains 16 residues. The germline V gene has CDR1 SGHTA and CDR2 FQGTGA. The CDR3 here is CASSLNAGGNTGELFF. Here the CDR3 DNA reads TGTGCCAGCAGCTTAAATGCGGGAGGGAATACCGGGGAGCTGTTTTTT.

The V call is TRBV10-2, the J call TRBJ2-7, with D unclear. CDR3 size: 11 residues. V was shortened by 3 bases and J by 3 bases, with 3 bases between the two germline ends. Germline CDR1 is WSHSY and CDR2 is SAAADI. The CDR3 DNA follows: TGCGCCAGCAGTGACAACTACGAGCAGTACTTC. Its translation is CASSDNYEQYF.

The DNA of the CDR3 is TGTGCCAGCAGCTTTTTCCCGGGGCTCCAAGAGACCCAGTACTTC. Protein product: CASSFFPGLQETQYF. The chain couples TRBV5-6 to TRBJ2-5; perhaps D is TRBD1 or TRBD2 (5 bases each). V shed 2 bases and J shed 1 base, with 12 bases lying between them. Germline V gene sequence: CDR1 SGHDT, CDR2 YYEEEE. This CDR3 is built from 15 residues.

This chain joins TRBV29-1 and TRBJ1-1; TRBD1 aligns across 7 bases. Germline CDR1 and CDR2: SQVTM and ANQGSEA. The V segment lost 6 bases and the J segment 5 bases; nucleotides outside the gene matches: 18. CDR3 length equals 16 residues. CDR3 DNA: TGCAGCGTCCTGAGGGGGCAGGGGAAGGTCGTTACTGAAGCTTTCTTT. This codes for CSVLRGQGKVVTEAFF.

CDR3 nucleotides: TGTGCCAGTAGTATGCAGGGTTCTAGCACAGATACGCAGTATTTT. It yields the protein CASSMQGSSTDTQYF. The gene calls are TRBV19 and TRBJ2-3; maybe TRBD1 (5 bases). The V end lost 3 bases, the J end lost 0 bases, and 10 bases lay between the germline ends. The CDR3 sequence is 15 residues long. CDR1 and CDR2 (germline): LNHDA, SQIVND (reference sequence).

DNA of the CDR3: TGTGCCAGCAGCTTAAACCCAAGAAACACCATATATTTT. Its translation: CASSLNPRNTIYF. The gene calls are TRBV7-2 and TRBJ1-3; D gene unclear. The V gene lost 2 bases and the J gene lost 5 bases, with 7 bases spanning the gap. CDR3 length: 13 amino acids. The germline V gene encodes CDR1 SGHTA and CDR2 FQGNSA.

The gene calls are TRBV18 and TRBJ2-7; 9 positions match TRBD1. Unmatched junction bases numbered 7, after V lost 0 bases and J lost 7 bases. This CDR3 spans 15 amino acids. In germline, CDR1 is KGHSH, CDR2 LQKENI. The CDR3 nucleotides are TGTGCCAGCTCACCACCGGGACAGGGAACTCGAGAGCAGTACTTC. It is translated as CASSPPGQGTREQYF.

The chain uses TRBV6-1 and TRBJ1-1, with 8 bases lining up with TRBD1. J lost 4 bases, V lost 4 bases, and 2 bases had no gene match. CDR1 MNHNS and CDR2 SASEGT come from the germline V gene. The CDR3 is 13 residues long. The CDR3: CASSVTGGTEAFF. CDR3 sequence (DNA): TGTGCCAGCAGTGTCACAGGGGGCACTGAAGCTTTCTTT.